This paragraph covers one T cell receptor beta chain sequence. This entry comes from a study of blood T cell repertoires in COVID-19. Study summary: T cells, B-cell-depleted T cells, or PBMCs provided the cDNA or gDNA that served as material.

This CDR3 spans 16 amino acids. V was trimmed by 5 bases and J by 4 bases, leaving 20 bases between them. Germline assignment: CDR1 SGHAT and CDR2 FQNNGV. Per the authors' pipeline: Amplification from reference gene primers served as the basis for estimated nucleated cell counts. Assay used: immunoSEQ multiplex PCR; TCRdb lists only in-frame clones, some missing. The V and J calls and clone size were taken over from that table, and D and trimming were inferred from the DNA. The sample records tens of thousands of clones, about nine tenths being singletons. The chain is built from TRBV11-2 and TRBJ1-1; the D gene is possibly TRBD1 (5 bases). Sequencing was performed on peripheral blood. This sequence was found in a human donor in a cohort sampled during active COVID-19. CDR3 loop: CASSVAGGMKGTEAFF. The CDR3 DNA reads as TGTGCCAGCAGCGTAGCCGGGGGGATGAAAGGCACTGAAGCTTTCTTT.